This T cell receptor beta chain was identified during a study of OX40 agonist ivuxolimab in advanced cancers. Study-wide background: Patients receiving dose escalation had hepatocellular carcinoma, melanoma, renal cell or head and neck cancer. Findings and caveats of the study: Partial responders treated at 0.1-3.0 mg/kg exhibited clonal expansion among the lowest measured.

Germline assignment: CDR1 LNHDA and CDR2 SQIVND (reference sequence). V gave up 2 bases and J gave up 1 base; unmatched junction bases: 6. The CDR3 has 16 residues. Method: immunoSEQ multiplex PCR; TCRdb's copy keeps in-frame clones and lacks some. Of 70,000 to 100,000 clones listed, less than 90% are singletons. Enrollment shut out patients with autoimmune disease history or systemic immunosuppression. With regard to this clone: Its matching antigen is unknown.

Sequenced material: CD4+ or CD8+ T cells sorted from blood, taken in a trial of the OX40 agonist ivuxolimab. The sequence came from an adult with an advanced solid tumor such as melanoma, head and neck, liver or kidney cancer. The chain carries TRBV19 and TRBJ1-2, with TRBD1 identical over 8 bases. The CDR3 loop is CASSIRGQVLNYGYTF. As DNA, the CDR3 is TGTGCCAGTAGTATAAGGGGACAGGTTCTTAACTATGGCTACACCTTC.